Listed here are 21 T cell receptor beta chains from one sample, sequenced in a study of T cells in Graves' hyperthyroidism and ophthalmopathy. TCR beta CDR3 regions were amplified from RNA transcripts. First-round RT-PCR with HTBI primers amplified the TCR CDR3 region. TCRdb reprocessed the multiplex PCR reads via MiXCR and lists one record per CDR3 protein. Counted here are 300,000 to 450,000 distinct CDR3 sequences, about 14% occurring once; the ten biggest clones make up 8% to 13%. The specimen was blood. The source of these receptors is a woman aged 60-75 years with Graves' hyperthyroidism.

This clonotype was detected only a few times. This sequence joins TRBV28 and TRBJ2-1; no clear D gene. Germline loops: CDR1 MDHEN, CDR2 SYDVKM. This CDR3 comprises 14 residues. Trimming stripped 5 bases from V and 2 bases from J, with 10 bases between. The CDR3 loop is CASSLHGPYNEQFF. In DNA form, the CDR3 reads TGTGCCAGCAGTCTCCATGGTCCCTACAATGAGCAGTTCTTC. The full variable domain, with the rest looked up from reference TRBV28 and TRBJ2-1, is DVKVTQSSRYLVKRTGEKVFLECVQDMDHENMFWYRQDPGLGLRLIYFSYDVKMKEKGDIPEGYSVSREKKERFSLILESASTNQTSMYLCASSLHGPYNEQFFGPGTRLTVL.

This clonotype was picked up many times. The chain employs TRBV20-1 and TRBJ2-1; 9 positions match TRBD2. Germline V CDR1 and CDR2: DFQATT, SNEGSKA (reference sequence). V shed 6 bases and J 4 bases; nucleotides not matched to a gene: 7. This CDR3 comprises 14 residues. The CDR3 DNA reads TGCAGTGCAACTAGCGGGTGGGAGTACAATGAGCAGTTCTTC. It is translated as CSATSGWEYNEQFF.

V and J are TRBV10-3 and TRBJ2-6, with D possibly being TRBD1 (5 bases). V gave up 2 bases and J gave up 4 bases, with 12 bases separating them. Germline CDR1 reads ENHRY; CDR2 reads SYGVKD. This CDR3 is 16 amino acids long. Here the CDR3 DNA reads TGTGCCATCAGTGAGGACAGATACTCCGGGGCCAACGTCCTGACTTTC. As protein: CAISEDRYSGANVLTF.

This clonotype was seen at least ten times. This chain links TRBV20-1 with TRBJ1-1, with D maybe TRBD1 (6 bases). Germline CDR1 and CDR2: DFQATT and SNEGSKA (reference sequence). V was pared by 7 bases and J by 4 bases, with 19 bases between. This CDR3 is 14 amino acids long. In DNA, the CDR3 is TGCAGTGTAAAGGGACGGGTACAGGGCACTGAAGCTTTCTTT. It translates to CSVKGRVQGTEAFF.

The CDR3: CASSSTGHYEQYF. Here the CDR3 DNA reads TGTGCCAGCAGCTCGACAGGGCATTACGAGCAGTACTTC. The V call is TRBV11-2, the J call TRBJ2-7; 7 bases agree with TRBD1. CDR3 length: 13 residues. Germline CDR1 is SGHAT and CDR2 is FQNNGV. J was trimmed by 4 bases and V by 4 bases; bases with no gene match: 4. The full variable domain, rest sourced from reference TRBV11-2 and TRBJ2-7, is EAGVAQSPRYKIIEKRQSVAFWCNPISGHATLYWYQQILGQGPKLLIQFQNNGVVDDSQLPKDRFSAERLKGVDSTLKIQPAKLEDSAVYLCASSSTGHYEQYFGPGTRLTVT.

This clonotype was picked up a small number of times. The CDR3 sequence is CATLGGGQGYEQYF. The CDR3, as DNA: TGTGCCACCCTGGGAGGGGGACAGGGCTACGAGCAGTACTTC. The chain uses TRBV10-3 and TRBJ2-7, with TRBD1 matching 9 bases. V was pared by 10 bases and J by 3 bases, with 10 bases of the junction left unmatched. CDR3 length: 14 amino acids. Per germline, CDR1 ENHRY and CDR2 SYGVKD.

The gene calls are TRBV19 and TRBJ1-1; the match to TRBD1 covers 7 bases. Germline V gene data show CDR1 as LNHDA and CDR2 as SQIVND (reference sequence). Germline trimming cut 8 bases from V and 4 bases from J; bases unmatched to any gene: 13. The CDR3 consists of 15 residues. The CDR3 loop is CASRTQGGLGTEAFF. The CDR3 DNA is TGTGCCAGTCGAACCCAGGGGGGTCTGGGCACTGAAGCTTTCTTT.

This clonotype was seen a few times. The CDR3 sequence: CASRHGSSTNEKLFF. For the CDR3, the DNA is TGCGCCAGCAGGCACGGGAGTTCAACTAATGAAAAACTGTTTTTT. The V call is TRBV5-1, the J call TRBJ1-4; D unresolved. The germline V gene encodes CDR1 SGHRS and CDR2 YFSETQ. V lost 5 bases and J lost 0, with 11 bases in between. This CDR3 is built from 15 residues.

In this sample, this clonotype turned up a few times. CDR3 in DNA: TGTGCCAGCAGCCGATGGACAGGGGGCGGTAACTCCTACGAGCAGTACTTC. As protein: CASSRWTGGGNSYEQYF. The chain joins TRBV7-9 to TRBJ2-7, with TRBD1 matching over 11 bases. The CDR3 has 17 residues. The germline V gene has CDR1 SEHNR and CDR2 FQNEAQ (reference sequence). V dropped 5 bases and J dropped 0; count of bases not matched to a gene: 9.

This clonotype turned up a few times. V is TRBV4-1 and J is TRBJ1-3, with TRBD1 matching 11 bases. Germline V gene data show CDR1 as MGHRA and CDR2 as YSYEKL. V lost 4 bases and J lost 2; bases outside the gene matches: 4. This CDR3 contains 16 residues. CDR3 sequence: CASSRPGQGAGNTIYF. CDR3 sequence (DNA): TGCGCCAGCAGCCGTCCGGGACAGGGGGCTGGAAACACCATATATTTT.

This clonotype was found many times. The chain recombines TRBV7-2 with TRBJ1-2, with TRBD1 as a possible D gene (6 bases). This CDR3 spans 14 amino acids. Per the germline V gene, CDR1 is SGHTA and CDR2 is FQGNSA. V was trimmed by 1 base and J by 8 bases, leaving 14 bases between them. CDR3 protein: CASSLVTGAVGYTF. CDR3 DNA sequence: TGTGCCAGCAGCTTAGTAACGGGGGCAGTCGGCTACACCTTC.

Turning to this clonotype: One junction end disagrees with the germline gene, perhaps due to a read error. The chain carries TRBV11-3 and TRBJ2-1; the D gene is possibly TRBD2 (5 bases). CDR1 SGHNT and CDR2 YENEEA come from the germline V gene. This CDR3 spans 18 amino acids. The CDR3 nucleotides are TGTGCCAGCAGCGTAGAGGAAATGGGGAGCCCGATGGGCAATGAGCAGTTCTTC. Its protein product is CASSVEEMGSPMGNEQFF.

Ten or more counts support this clonotype. This chain links TRBV12-3 or TRBV12-4 with TRBJ2-1, with D possibly being TRBD2 (5 bases). Trimming took off 3 bases at V and 7 bases at J, with 13 bases between the two ends. The CDR3 runs to 14 residues. CDR3 sequence reads: CASSFPGDWNEQFF. Written as DNA, the CDR3 is TGTGCCAGCAGTTTCCCCGGGGATTGGAATGAGCAGTTCTTC.

At least ten counts were recorded for this clonotype. The gene calls are TRBV19 and TRBJ1-3; 8 positions match TRBD1. Looked up from germline, CDR1 is LNHDA and CDR2 is SQIVND (reference sequence). The CDR3 is made up of 16 amino acids. Trimming removed 3 bases from V and 4 bases from J; junction bases left unmatched: 8. CDR3: CASSMSARGLGNTIYF. The CDR3 region has the DNA TGTGCCAGTAGTATGTCGGCCAGGGGGCTCGGAAACACCATATATTTT.

This clonotype was picked up many times. V and J are TRBV28 and TRBJ2-7; possible D gene TRBD2, 5 bases. The CDR3 is 19 amino acids. Trimming removed 5 bases from V and 1 base from J, with 27 bases in between. The germline CDR1 and CDR2 sequences are MDHEN and SYDVKM. CDR3: CASSQLYPQGSVVSYEQYF. DNA of the CDR3: TGTGCCAGCAGTCAATTATACCCCCAAGGGAGCGTCGTATCCTACGAGCAGTACTTC.

This clonotype has at least ten counts. The chain employs TRBV3-1 and TRBJ2-1; TRBD1 is a possible D gene (5 bases). The CDR3 runs 16 residues. V was trimmed by 3 bases and J by 4 bases, leaving 16 bases between them. Germline assignment: CDR1 LGHDT and CDR2 YNNKEL (reference sequence). The CDR3 DNA follows: TGTGCCAGCAGCCAGTATTGGGGCTCTAGGTACAATGAGCAGTTCTTC. It is translated as CASSQYWGSRYNEQFF.

In this sample, this clonotype turned up many times. The rearrangement uses TRBV28 and TRBJ1-1; no clear D gene. The CDR3 has 9 amino acids. The germline V gene encodes CDR1 MDHEN and CDR2 SYDVKM. Trimming took 6 bases from V and 10 from J, leaving 6 bases between them. The CDR3 loop reads CASSPGAFF. The CDR3 bases are TGTGCCAGCAGCCCGGGAGCTTTCTTT.

This clonotype occurred many times. The chain joins TRBV28 to TRBJ2-6, with D unclear. CDR1 and CDR2 (germline): MDHEN, SYDVKM. V lost 5 bases, J lost 0 bases, and 8 bases lay in between. CDR3 length equals 15 residues. In DNA form, the CDR3 reads TGTGCCAGCAGTCCTACAAGCTCTGGGGCCAACGTCCTGACTTTC. It translates to CASSPTSSGANVLTF.

This clonotype was observed many times. This rearrangement joins TRBV5-1 to TRBJ2-1; D ambiguous. V lost 4 bases and J lost 6, with 8 bases in between. Germline CDR1 and CDR2: SGHRS and YFSETQ. CDR3 length equals 12 residues. The CDR3 nucleotides are TGCGCCAGCAGCCTCCAATCCAATGAGCAGTTCTTC. This encodes CASSLQSNEQFF.

This clonotype showed up many times. The V and J genes are TRBV7-3 and TRBJ2-3, with unresolved D. CDR3 length equals 13 residues. The germline gives CDR1 SGHTA, CDR2 FQGTGA. V was trimmed by 5 bases and J by 8 bases, leaving 14 bases between them. CDR3 in DNA: TGTGCCAGCAGCCTCGGTCGCATCGGTACGCAGTATTTT. Encoded protein: CASSLGRIGTQYF.

The sample holds many counts of this clonotype. V usage is TRBV28 and J usage is TRBJ1-5, with TRBD1 matching 8 bases. Germline CDR1 MDHEN, CDR2 SYDVKM. CDR3 length: 15 amino acids. Trimming removed 3 bases from V and 6 bases from J; junction bases left unmatched: 7. CDR3 nucleotides: TGTGCCAGCAGTTTCATGGACAGGGCTGGTCAGCCCCAGCATTTT. Translation: CASSFMDRAGQPQHF. The complete variable domain, with remaining parts taken from reference TRBV28 and TRBJ1-5, reads DVKVTQSSRYLVKRTGEKVFLECVQDMDHENMFWYRQDPGLGLRLIYFSYDVKMKEKGDIPEGYSVSREKKERFSLILESASTNQTSMYLCASSFMDRAGQPQHFGDGTRLSIL.